A single sample gave rise to the 15 T cell receptor beta chains below, sequenced in a study of OX40 agonist ivuxolimab in advanced cancers. Sequencing was performed with immunoSEQ multiplex PCR; in TCRdb, only in-frame clones are kept and a portion is missing. The table lists roughly 61,000 clones, under 90% of them singletons. The specimen was CD4+ or CD8+ T cells sorted from blood, collected in a trial of the OX40 agonist ivuxolimab. These receptors came from an adult with an advanced solid tumor such as melanoma, head and neck, liver or kidney cancer.

The chain combines TRBV6-5 with TRBJ2-7; the match to TRBD1 covers 8 bases. Germline loops: CDR1 MNHEY, CDR2 SVGAGI. With V trimmed by 6 bases and J by 3 bases, 4 bases remained unmatched. The CDR3 is 13 residues long. In DNA form, the CDR3 reads TGTGCCAGCAGCTTGGACAGGGACTACGAGCAGTACTTC. Amino acids: CASSLDRDYEQYF.

The rearrangement joins TRBV18 to TRBJ2-7; D gene ambiguous. This CDR3 has 14 residues. Germline V gene sequence: CDR1 KGHSH, CDR2 LQKENI. V lost 3 bases, J lost 4 bases, and 13 bases lay in between. The CDR3 here is CASSPGTDSYEQYF. In nucleotides, the CDR3 is TGTGCCAGCTCACCCGGAACAGACTCGTACGAGCAGTACTTC.

A few counts support this clone. The genes are TRBV19 and TRBJ1-5, with D hard to call. CDR3 length: 14 amino acids. Deletions cut 3 bases from V and 1 base from J, with 7 bases between. Germline V gene sequence: CDR1 LNHDA, CDR2 SQIVND (reference sequence). CDR3 sequence: CASSIEWSNQPQHF. DNA for the CDR3: TGTGCCAGTAGTATCGAGTGGAGCAATCAGCCCCAGCATTTT. Full variable domain (remainder filled in from reference TRBV19 and TRBJ1-5): DGGITQSPKYLFRKEGQNVTLSCEQNLNHDAMYWYRQDPGQGLRLIYYSQIVNDFQKGDIAEGYSVSREKKESFPLTVTSAQKNPTAFYLCASSIEWSNQPQHFGDGTRLSIL.

The V call is TRBV7-2, the J call TRBJ1-1; TRBD1 matches 10 bases. Germline-derived CDR1 and CDR2 are SGHTA and FQGNSA. This CDR3 comprises 15 residues. Germline trimming cut 1 base from V and 4 bases from J; bases unmatched to any gene: 3. CDR3 in amino acids: CASSLGGDRGTEAFF. The CDR3 bases are TGTGCCAGCAGCTTAGGGGGGGACAGGGGCACTGAAGCTTTCTTT.

The gene calls are TRBV7-9 and TRBJ2-5, with D unclear. Deletions cut 1 base from V and 5 bases from J, with 8 bases between. Per the germline V gene, CDR1 is SEHNR and CDR2 is FQNEAQ (reference sequence). The CDR3 consists of 13 residues. The CDR3 bases are TGTGCCAGCAGCTTAGTTAGTATGGAGACCCAGTACTTC. Translating it yields CASSLVSMETQYF.

This rearrangement joins TRBV10-3 to TRBJ2-1; D may be TRBD1 or TRBD2 (5 bases each). The length of the CDR3 is 14 residues. The germline gives CDR1 ENHRY, CDR2 SYGVKD. V was clipped by 3 bases and J by 7 bases, with 13 bases between them. The CDR3 sequence: CAISDGGANNEQFF. The CDR3 region has the DNA TGTGCCATCAGTGATGGGGGAGCGAATAATGAGCAGTTCTTC.

The rearrangement uses TRBV6-1 and TRBJ2-7; D is undetermined. Germline V gene data show CDR1 as MNHNS and CDR2 as SASEGT. This CDR3 is 13 amino acids long. Deletions cut 3 bases from V and 6 bases from J, with 12 bases between. The CDR3 DNA reads TGTGCCAGCAGTGATCTGAACAACTCCGAGCAGTACTTC. It codes for CASSDLNNSEQYF.

The chain joins TRBV29-1 to TRBJ2-3; 7 nucleotides agree with TRBD1. Germline CDR1 SQVTM, CDR2 ANQGSEA. The CDR3 loop spans 12 amino acids. The ends lost 6 bases at V and 6 bases at J; junction bases unmatched: 6. The CDR3 DNA reads as TGCAGCGTACGACAGGGCTCGGATACGCAGTATTTT. It codes for CSVRQGSDTQYF.

The rearrangement links TRBV2 to TRBJ2-2, with D hard to call. Looked up from germline, CDR1 is SNHLY and CDR2 is FYNNEI. The CDR3 covers 15 residues. V was pared by 2 bases and J by 2 bases, with 9 bases between. The CDR3 loop reads CASSEWSANTGELFF. CDR3 in DNA: TGTGCCAGCAGTGAATGGTCAGCTAACACCGGGGAGCTGTTTTTT. Looking up the rest from reference TRBV2 and TRBJ2-2 gives the full variable domain: EPEVTQTPSHQVTQMGQEVILRCVPISNHLYFYWYRQILGQKVEFLVSFYNNEISEKSEIFDDQFSVERPDGSNFTLKIRSTKLEDSAMYFCASSEWSANTGELFFGEGSRLTVL.

The rearrangement uses TRBV28 and TRBJ2-7, with 10 bases identical to TRBD1. Germline assignment: CDR1 MDHEN and CDR2 SYDVKM. The CDR3 contains 15 residues. The V gene end was trimmed by 5 bases and the J gene end by 3 bases; junction bases not matched to a gene: 7. The CDR3: CASSIVDRGIYEQYF. For the CDR3, the DNA is TGTGCCAGCAGTATAGTGGACAGGGGGATCTACGAGCAGTACTTC.

This rearrangement joins TRBV4-2 to TRBJ1-5; D possibly corresponds to TRBD1 (6 bases). The CDR3 has 22 amino acids. Germline V lookup: CDR1 LGHNA, CDR2 YNFKEQ. V was cut by 0 bases and J by 2 bases, with 29 bases left in between. The chain's CDR3 is CASSQDIRLRDTQHVGNQPQHF. For the CDR3, the DNA is TGTGCCAGCAGCCAAGATATCCGACTCCGGGACACCCAACACGTGGGCAATCAGCCCCAGCATTTT.

The rearrangement joins TRBV10-1 to TRBJ2-7; the match to TRBD1 covers 9 bases. V lost 8 bases and J lost 5; bases outside the gene matches: 10. CDR1 is WNHNN, CDR2 SYGVQD, per germline (reference sequence). CDR3 length: 14 amino acids. The CDR3 DNA sequence: TGCGCCAGCTTGGATCCGGACAGGGGCGACGAGCAGTACTTC. Protein sequence: CASLDPDRGDEQYF.

The chain uses TRBV10-3 and TRBJ2-6; D is uncertain. Germline CDR1 reads ENHRY; CDR2 reads SYGVKD. This CDR3 contains 21 residues. Deletions cut 5 bases from V and 0 bases from J, with 26 bases between. CDR3 residues: CAISLRATMPPNSSGANVLTF. CDR3 coding DNA: TGTGCCATCAGTCTCCGGGCCACGATGCCCCCCAACAGCTCTGGGGCCAACGTCCTGACTTTC.

This clone was recorded only once. The chain is built from TRBV4-2 and TRBJ2-3; 15 bases are a match to TRBD2. J gave up 11 bases and V 4 bases, and 4 bases lay outside the gene matches. The CDR3 has 14 amino acids. Germline assignment: CDR1 LGHNA and CDR2 YNFKEQ. The CDR3 spells CASSPGLAGGKQYF. The CDR3 DNA sequence: TGTGCCAGCAGCCCTGGACTAGCGGGAGGGAAGCAGTATTTT.

This clone was seen a handful of times. The V call is TRBV27, the J call TRBJ1-2; D is undetermined. CDR3 length: 16 amino acids. Trimming stripped 0 bases from V and 8 bases from J, with 19 bases between. Per germline, CDR1 MNHEY and CDR2 SMNVEV (reference sequence). The CDR3 is CASSLSFQDLTGGYTF. Here the CDR3 DNA reads TGTGCCAGCAGTTTATCTTTTCAGGACCTCACGGGGGGCTACACCTTC.